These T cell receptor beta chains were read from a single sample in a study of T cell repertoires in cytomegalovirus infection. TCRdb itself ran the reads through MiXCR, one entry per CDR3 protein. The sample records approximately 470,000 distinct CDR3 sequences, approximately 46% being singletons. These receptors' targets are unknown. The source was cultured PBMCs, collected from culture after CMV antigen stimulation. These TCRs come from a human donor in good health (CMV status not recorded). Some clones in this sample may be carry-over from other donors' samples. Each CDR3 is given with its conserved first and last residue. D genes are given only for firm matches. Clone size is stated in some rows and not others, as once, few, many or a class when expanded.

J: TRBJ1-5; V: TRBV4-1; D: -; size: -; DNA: TGCGCCAGCAGCCAAGAAGGCGGGACACCCTACAAGCCCCAGCATTTT; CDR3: CASSQEGGTPYKPQHF
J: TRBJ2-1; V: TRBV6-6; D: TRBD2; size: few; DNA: TGTGCCAGCAGTTACCGGGGGGGTACCTACAATGAGCAGTTCTTC; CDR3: CASSYRGGTYNEQFF
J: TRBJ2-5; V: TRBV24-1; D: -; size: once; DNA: TGTGCCACCAGTGATTCCGGGGAGACCCAGTACTTC; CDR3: CATSDSGETQYF
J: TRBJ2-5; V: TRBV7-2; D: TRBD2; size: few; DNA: TGTGCCAGCAGCTTGTGGCTAGCGGGAGAGGTGACCCAGTACTTC; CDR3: CASSLWLAGEVTQYF
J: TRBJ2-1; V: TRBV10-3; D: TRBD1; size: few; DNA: TGTGCCATCAGCTCGACAGGGTATTTGAATGAGCAGTTCTTC; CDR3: CAISSTGYLNEQFF
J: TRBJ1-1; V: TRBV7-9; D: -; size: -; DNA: TGTGCCAGCAGCCCTGACCGGTACACTGAAGCTTTCTTT; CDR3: CASSPDRYTEAFF
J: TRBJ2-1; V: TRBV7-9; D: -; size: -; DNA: TGTGCCAGCACCACGGGGGACAATGAGCAGTTCTTC; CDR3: CASTTGDNEQFF
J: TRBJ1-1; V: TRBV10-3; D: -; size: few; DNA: TGTGCCATCAGTGAAAAGGGGACCACTGAAGCTTTCTTT; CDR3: CAISEKGTTEAFF
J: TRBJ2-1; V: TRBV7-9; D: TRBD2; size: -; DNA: TGTGCCAGCAGCTTAGTAGCGGGGGAGTATAGTGAGCAGTTCTTC; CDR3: CASSLVAGEYSEQFF
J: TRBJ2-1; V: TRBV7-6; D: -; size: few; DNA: TGTGCCAGCAGCCCCAAGTGGGGGGCTTACAATGAGCAGTTCTTC; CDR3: CASSPKWGAYNEQFF
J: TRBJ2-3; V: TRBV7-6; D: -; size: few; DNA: TGTGCCAGCAGCCCGACCTGGAGCACAGATACGCAGTATTTT; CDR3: CASSPTWSTDTQYF
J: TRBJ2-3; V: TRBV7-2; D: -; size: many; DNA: TGTGCCAGCAGCCAAAGCGGGGATACGCAGTATTTT; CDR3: CASSQSGDTQYF
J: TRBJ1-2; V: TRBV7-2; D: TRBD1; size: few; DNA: TGTGCCAGCAGCTTAGAGCGGGGGACAGGGGTGGGCTACACCTTC; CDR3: CASSLERGTGVGYTF
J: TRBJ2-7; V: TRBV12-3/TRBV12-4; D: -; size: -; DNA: TGTGCCAGCAGTTTTCAGCGGCTTTTCTACGAGCAGTACTTC; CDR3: CASSFQRLFYEQYF
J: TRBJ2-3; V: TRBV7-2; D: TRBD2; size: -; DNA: TGTGCCAGCAGCTTAGGACTAGCGGGAAATACGCAGTATTTT; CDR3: CASSLGLAGNTQYF
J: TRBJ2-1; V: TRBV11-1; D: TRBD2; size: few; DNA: TGTGCCAGCAGCCCGTGGGCTAGCGGGGGCGGTGAGCAGTTCTTC; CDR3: CASSPWASGGGEQFF
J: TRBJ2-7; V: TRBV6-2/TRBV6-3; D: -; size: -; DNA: TGTGCCAGCAGTCCAATAATTCTGCGCGGAAACCTGCTTTCCAATCACTTC; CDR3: CASSPIILRGNLLSNHF
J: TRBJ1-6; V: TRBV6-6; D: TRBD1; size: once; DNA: TGTGCCAGCAGTGCCCGCGGGACAGATAATTCACCCCTCCACTTT; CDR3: CASSARGTDNSPLHF
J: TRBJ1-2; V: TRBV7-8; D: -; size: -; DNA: TGTGCCAGCAGCTGGAAAGGCCCGGCAGAAAACTATGGCTACACCTTC; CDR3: CASSWKGPAENYGYTF
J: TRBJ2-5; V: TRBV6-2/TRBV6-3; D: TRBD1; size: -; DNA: TGTGCCAGCAGTTTGGACAGGGATCAAGAGACCCAGTACTTC; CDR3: CASSLDRDQETQYF
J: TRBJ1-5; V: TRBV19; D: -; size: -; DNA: TGTGCCAGTAGTATATGGGATAGGAATCAGCCCCAGCATTTT; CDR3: CASSIWDRNQPQHF
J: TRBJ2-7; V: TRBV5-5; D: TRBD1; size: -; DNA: TGTGCCAGCAGCCGGGACAGAGATGGTTCCTACGAGCAGTACTTC; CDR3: CASSRDRDGSYEQYF
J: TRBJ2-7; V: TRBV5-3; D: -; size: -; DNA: TGTGCCAGCAGCTTGGTAGGGGCAGGGGCCTCCTACGAGCAGTACTTC; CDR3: CASSLVGAGASYEQYF
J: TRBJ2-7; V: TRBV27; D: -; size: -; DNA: TGTGCCAGCAGTTTATCGGGCAGGGGCGGCGAGCAGTACTTC; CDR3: CASSLSGRGGEQYF
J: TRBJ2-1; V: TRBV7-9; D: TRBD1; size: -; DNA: TGTGCCAGCAGCTTAGGACAGGGGGACGGCAATGAGCAGTTCTTC; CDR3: CASSLGQGDGNEQFF
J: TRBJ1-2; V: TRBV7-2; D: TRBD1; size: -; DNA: TGTGCCAGCAGCCGTTGGTCCGGACAGGGGATCTATGGCTACACCTTC; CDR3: CASSRWSGQGIYGYTF
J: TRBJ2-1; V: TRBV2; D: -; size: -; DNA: TGTGCCAGCAGCCGCCCCGGGACTTCCGACCTATACAATGAGCAGTTCTTC; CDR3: CASSRPGTSDLYNEQFF
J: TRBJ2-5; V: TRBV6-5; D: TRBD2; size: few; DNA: TGTGCCAGCAGTAGGGGGACTAGGGGGCAAGAGACCCAGTACTTC; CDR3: CASSRGTRGQETQYF